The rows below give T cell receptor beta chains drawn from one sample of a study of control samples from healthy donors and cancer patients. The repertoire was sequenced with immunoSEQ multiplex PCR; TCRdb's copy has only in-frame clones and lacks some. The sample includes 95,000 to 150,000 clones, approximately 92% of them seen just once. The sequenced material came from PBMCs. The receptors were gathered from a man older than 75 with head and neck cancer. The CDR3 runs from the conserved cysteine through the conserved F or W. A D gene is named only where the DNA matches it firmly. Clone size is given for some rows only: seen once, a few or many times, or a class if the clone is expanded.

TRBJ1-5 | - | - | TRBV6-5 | CASCRDGDQPQHF | TGTGCCTCCTGCCGGGACGGAGATCAGCCCCAGCATTTT
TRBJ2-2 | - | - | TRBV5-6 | CASSGKGPNTGELFF | TGTGCCAGCAGCGGAAAGGGACCGAACACCGGGGAGCTGTTTTTT
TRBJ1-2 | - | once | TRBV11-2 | CASSQGQSNYGYTF | TGTGCCAGCAGCCAAGGACAGTCTAACTATGGCTACACCTTC
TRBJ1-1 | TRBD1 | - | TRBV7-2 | CASSIQGDRNTEAFF | TGTGCCAGCAGCATACAGGGGGATCGGAACACTGAAGCTTTCTTT
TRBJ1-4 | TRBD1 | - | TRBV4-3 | CASSQVRQGRNEKLFF | TGCGCCAGCAGCCAAGTACGACAGGGGAGAAATGAAAAACTGTTTTTT
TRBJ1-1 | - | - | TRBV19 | CASTTPGVLNTEAFF | TGTGCCAGTACAACCCCAGGGGTCTTGAACACTGAAGCTTTCTTT
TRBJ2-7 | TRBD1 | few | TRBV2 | CASTNRGEQYF | TGTGCCAGCACAAACAGGGGGGAGCAGTACTTC
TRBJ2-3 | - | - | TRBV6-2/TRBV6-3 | CASSNTQGAVFSTDTQYF | TGTGCCAGCAGTAACACACAGGGCGCGGTCTTTTCCACAGATACGCAGTATTTT
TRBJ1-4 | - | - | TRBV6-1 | CASSDGAGEKLFF | TGTGCCAGCAGTGACGGGGCAGGTGAAAAACTGTTTTTT
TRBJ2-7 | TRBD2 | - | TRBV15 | CATSRAAWSGSAYEQYF | TGTGCCACCAGCAGAGCCGCATGGAGCGGGAGTGCGTACGAGCAGTACTTC
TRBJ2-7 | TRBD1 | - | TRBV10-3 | CAISGQGRWDEQYF | TGTGCCATCAGTGGACAGGGTCGGTGGGACGAGCAGTACTTC
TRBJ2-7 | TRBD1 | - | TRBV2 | CASRGTGFGEQYF | TGTGCCAGCAGGGGGACAGGGTTTGGCGAGCAGTACTTC
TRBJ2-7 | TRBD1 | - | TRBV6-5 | CASRLQGAQNYEQYF | TGTGCCAGCAGACTACAGGGGGCGCAGAATTACGAGCAGTACTTC
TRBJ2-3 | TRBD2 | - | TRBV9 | CASSVASGGARSGTDTQYF | TGTGCCAGCAGCGTAGCCAGCGGGGGGGCCAGGTCTGGCACAGATACGCAGTATTTT
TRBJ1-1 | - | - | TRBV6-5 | CASSPFVFTEAFF | TGTGCCAGCAGTCCATTTGTTTTCACTGAAGCTTTCTTT
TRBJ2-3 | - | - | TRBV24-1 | CATSEGEALDTQYF | TGTGCCACCAGTGAGGGAGAGGCGTTAGATACGCAGTATTTT
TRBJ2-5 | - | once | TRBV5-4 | CASSLGQPETQYF | TGTGCCAGCAGCTTGGGGCAGCCAGAGACCCAGTACTTC
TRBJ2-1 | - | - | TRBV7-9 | CASSLSGYEQFF | TGTGCCAGCAGCTTAAGTGGGTATGAGCAGTTCTTC
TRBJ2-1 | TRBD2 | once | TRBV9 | CASSGFPSGIYNEQFF | TGTGCCAGCAGCGGGTTCCCTAGCGGGATTTACAATGAGCAGTTCTTC
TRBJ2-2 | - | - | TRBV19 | CASTTQGYTGELFF | TGTGCCAGTACCACACAGGGCTACACCGGGGAGCTGTTTTTT
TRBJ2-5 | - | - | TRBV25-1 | CASSELRGQETQYF | TGTGCCAGCAGTGAGCTCAGGGGCCAAGAGACCCAGTACTTC
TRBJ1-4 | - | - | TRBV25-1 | CASSARGKEKLFF | TGTGCCAGCAGTGCCAGGGGAAAAGAAAAACTGTTTTTT
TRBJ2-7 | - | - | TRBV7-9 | CASKSRDSYEQYF | TGTGCCAGCAAGAGCAGGGACTCCTACGAGCAGTACTTC
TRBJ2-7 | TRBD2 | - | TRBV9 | CASSPRTSGEQYF | TGTGCCAGCAGCCCAAGGACTAGCGGCGAGCAGTACTTC
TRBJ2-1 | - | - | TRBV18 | CASSLSQNEQFF | TGTGCCAGCTCACTTTCGCAGAATGAGCAGTTCTTC
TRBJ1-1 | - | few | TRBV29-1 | CIGRQGPDTEAFF | TGCATAGGACGCCAGGGGCCGGACACTGAAGCTTTCTTT
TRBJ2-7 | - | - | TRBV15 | CATSRDRDTYEQYF | TGTGCCACCAGCAGAGACCGGGACACCTACGAGCAGTACTTC
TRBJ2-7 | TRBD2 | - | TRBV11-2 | CASSLAPGLAGGEQYF | TGTGCCAGCAGCTTAGCCCCGGGACTAGCGGGGGGCGAGCAGTACTTC
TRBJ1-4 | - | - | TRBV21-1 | CASTTINEKLFF | TGTGCCAGCACCACCATAAATGAAAAACTGTTTTTT
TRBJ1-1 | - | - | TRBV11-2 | CASSPRLIGGTEAFF | TGTGCCAGCAGCCCTCGTCTTATTGGGGGCACTGAAGCTTTCTTT
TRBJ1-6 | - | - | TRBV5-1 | CASSARTATNSPLHF | TGCGCCAGCAGCGCCAGGACAGCTACCAATTCACCCCTCCACTTT
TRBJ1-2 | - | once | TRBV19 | CASSRRTNYGYTF | TGTGCCAGTAGTAGAAGGACTAACTATGGCTACACCTTC
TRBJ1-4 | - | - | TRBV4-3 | CASSQGGRGNEKLFF | TGCGCCAGCAGCCAAGGAGGGCGAGGTAATGAAAAACTGTTTTTT
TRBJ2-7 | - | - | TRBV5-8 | CASRRQYF | TGTGCCAGCAGGAGGCAGTACTTC
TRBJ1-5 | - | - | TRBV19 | CASPLCGAKARPYSNQPQHF | TGTGCCAGTCCTCTCTGCGGGGCCAAGGCCCGACCTTATAGCAATCAGCCCCAGCATTTT
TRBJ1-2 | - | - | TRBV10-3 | CAISESRRDILPYNYGYTF | TGTGCCATCAGTGAGTCGCGAAGGGACATTTTGCCCTATAACTATGGCTACACCTTC
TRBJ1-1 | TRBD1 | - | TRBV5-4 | CASREQGRSTEAFF | TGTGCCAGCAGGGAACAGGGGAGGAGCACTGAAGCTTTCTTT
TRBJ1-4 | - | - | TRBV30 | CAWKGGPSEKLFF | TGTGCCTGGAAAGGCGGGCCCTCCGAAAAACTGTTTTTT
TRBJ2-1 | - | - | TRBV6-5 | CASSYSMAGGGHEQFF | TGTGCCAGCAGTTACTCGATGGCAGGGGGGGGGCATGAGCAGTTCTTC
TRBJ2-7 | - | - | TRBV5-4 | CASSRDSYEQYF | TGTGCCAGCAGCCGGGACTCCTACGAGCAGTACTTC
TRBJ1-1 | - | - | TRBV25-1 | CASSEYRQGNTEAFF | TGTGCCAGCAGTGAATATAGGCAGGGTAACACTGAAGCTTTCTTT
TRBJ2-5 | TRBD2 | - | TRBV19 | CASSSGSQETQYF | TGTGCCAGTAGTAGCGGGAGCCAAGAGACCCAGTACTTC
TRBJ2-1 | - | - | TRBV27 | CASSLKARYSVSEQFF | TGTGCCAGCAGTTTAAAGGCCCGCTACTCAGTAAGTGAGCAGTTCTTC
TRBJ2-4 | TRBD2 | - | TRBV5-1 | CASSLGTSLSIQYF | TGCGCCAGCAGCTTGGGGACTAGTTTAAGCATTCAGTACTTC
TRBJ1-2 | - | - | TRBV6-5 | CASRRRQEYRDGYTF | TGTGCCAGCAGACGCCGACAGGAGTATAGGGATGGCTACACCTTC
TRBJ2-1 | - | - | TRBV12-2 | CASRLAARLGKYNEQFF | TGTGCAAGTCGCTTAGCCGCTCGACTAGGCAAATACAATGAGCAGTTCTTC
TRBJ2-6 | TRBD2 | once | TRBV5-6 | CASSLPGLAEISGANVLTF | TGTGCCAGCAGCTTACCGGGACTAGCGGAGATCTCTGGGGCCAACGTCCTGACTTTC
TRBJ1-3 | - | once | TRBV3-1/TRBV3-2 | CASSLGTGNTIYF | TGTGCCAGCAGCCTGGGGACGGGAAACACCATATATTTT
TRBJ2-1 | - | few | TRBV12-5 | CASGLVLAQDNEQFF | TGTGCTAGTGGTTTGGTGCTAGCCCAAGACAATGAGCAGTTCTTC
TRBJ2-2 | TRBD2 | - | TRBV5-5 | CASSLVSGRTYAGELFF | TGTGCCAGCAGCTTGGTTAGCGGGAGGACGTACGCCGGGGAGCTGTTTTTT
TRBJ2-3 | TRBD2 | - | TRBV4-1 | CASSTIAGGYGTDTQYF | TGCGCCAGCAGTACTATAGCGGGGGGTTACGGCACAGATACGCAGTATTTT
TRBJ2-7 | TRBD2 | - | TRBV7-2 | CASSRYTAGGPTYEQYF | TGTGCCAGCAGCCGCTATACGGCGGGAGGGCCCACCTACGAGCAGTACTTC
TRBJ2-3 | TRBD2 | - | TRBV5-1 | CASSPRETGDTQYF | TGCGCCAGCAGCCCGCGGGAGACGGGAGATACGCAGTATTTT
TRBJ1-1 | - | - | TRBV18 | CASSPDRYTEAFF | TGTGCCAGCTCACCAGACAGATACACTGAAGCTTTCTTT
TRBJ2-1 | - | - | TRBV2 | CASSERGEQFF | TGTGCCAGCAGTGAACGGGGTGAGCAGTTCTTC
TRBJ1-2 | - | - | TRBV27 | CASRDTGYGYTF | TGTGCCAGCAGGGACACGGGCTATGGCTACACCTTC
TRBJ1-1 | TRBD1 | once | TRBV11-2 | CASSLGTGGASEAFF | TGTGCCAGCAGCTTAGGGACAGGGGGCGCGTCTGAAGCTTTCTTT
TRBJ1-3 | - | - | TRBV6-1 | CASSDAFSSGNTIYF | TGTGCCAGCAGTGATGCGTTCAGCTCTGGAAACACCATATATTTT
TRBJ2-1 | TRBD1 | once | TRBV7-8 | CASSRGTDSYNEQFF | TGTGCCAGCAGCCGAGGGACAGATTCCTACAATGAGCAGTTCTTC